This entry lists 20 T cell receptor beta chains sequenced from one sample in a study of vaccination effects on CD4 cells after COVID-19. TCRdb keeps only in-frame clones here, not all; method: immunoSEQ multiplex PCR. The sample carries 40,000 or so clones, around 75% recorded once. These TCRs are of unknown antigen specificity. Within the ViraFEST assay, antigen-specific CD4+ T cells underwent expansion with viral peptide pools prior to sequencing. Having been cultured for about 10 days, the cells underwent CD4+ T cell isolation. Between March and December 2020, the person had a SARS-CoV-2 infection that PCR confirmed. The sample consisted of CD4+ T cells from PBMCs cultured with a peptide pool, taken before COVID-19 vaccination. These TCRs come from a human donor who had a prior SARS-CoV-2 infection.

The CDR3 coding sequence is TGTGCCAGCAGCCTTGCCGGGACAGCGGGAAACACCATATATTTT. As protein: CASSLAGTAGNTIYF. The chain employs TRBV3-1 (or the pseudogene TRBV3-2) and TRBJ1-3; TRBD1 matches 7 bases. There are 15 residues in the CDR3. Germline V gene data show CDR1 as LGHDT and CDR2 as YNNKEL (reference sequence). V was pared by 4 bases and J by 4 bases, with 7 bases of the junction left unmatched.

This clone was seen just once. This chain links TRBV13 with TRBJ2-7; the match to TRBD1 covers 7 bases. The CDR3 consists of 14 residues. CDR1 is PRHDT and CDR2 is FYEKMQ in the germline V gene (reference sequence). Germline trimming cut 5 bases from V and 2 bases from J; bases unmatched to any gene: 6. The CDR3 DNA reads TGTGCCAGCAGCGTGGGACAGCGCGCCTACGAGCAGTACTTC. The encoded protein is CASSVGQRAYEQYF.

The chain is built from TRBV5-8 and TRBJ2-1, with D uncertain. The CDR3 length is 15 residues. The germline V gene has CDR1 SGHTS and CDR2 YDEGEE. Trimming cost V 1 base and J 7 bases, with 15 bases left between them. This CDR3 is CASSLMTRTGNEQFF. The CDR3 DNA follows: TGTGCCAGCAGCTTGATGACGCGGACCGGGAATGAGCAGTTCTTC.

This clone was seen a few times. CDR3 sequence (DNA): TGTGCCAGCAGGGTCAGTAATTCACCCCTCCACTTT. This sequence encodes CASRVSNSPLHF. This chain uses TRBV2 with TRBJ1-6; the D is unclear. Germline assignment: CDR1 SNHLY and CDR2 FYNNEI. This CDR3 contains 12 residues. Trimming shortened V by 6 bases and J by 6 bases, and 6 bases separated the two germline ends.

The V gene is TRBV23-1, the J gene TRBJ1-1; tentatively, D is TRBD1 (5 bases). TRBV23-1 is noted as an ORF with a role that remains uncertain. V was clipped by 3 bases and J by 6 bases, with 17 bases between them. The CDR3 is 15 amino acids. The CDR3 bases are TGCGCCAGCAGTCAGCTCAAATCCGTGGGGGCTGAAGCTTTCTTT. Its translation is CASSQLKSVGAEAFF.

The CDR3 bases are TGTGCCAGCAGCTTACAAGAAGCTTTCTTT. This encodes CASSLQEAFF. This chain joins TRBV7-8 and TRBJ1-1; D remains ambiguous. CDR1 SGHVS and CDR2 FQNEAQ come from the germline V gene. The CDR3 runs 10 residues. Trimming removed 2 bases from V and 8 bases from J, with 3 bases in between. The full variable domain, in which reference TRBV7-8 and TRBJ1-1 provide the parts outside the CDR3, is GAGVSQSPRYKVAKRGQDVALRCDPISGHVSLFWYQQALGQGPEFLTYFQNEAQLDKSGLPSDRFFAERPEGSVSTLKIQRTQQEDSAVYLCASSLQEAFFGQGTRLTVV.

The V and J genes are TRBV18 and TRBJ2-2; D is ambiguous. V was cut by 0 bases and J by 5 bases, with 19 bases left in between. Per the germline V gene, CDR1 is KGHSH and CDR2 is LQKENI. The CDR3 length is 18 residues. The CDR3 region is CASSPPYLVAISTGELFF. CDR3 in DNA: TGTGCCAGCTCACCACCGTATCTCGTTGCCATTTCGACCGGGGAGCTGTTTTTT.

The chain has TRBV7-9 and TRBJ2-7, with TRBD1 as a possible D gene (5 bases). Germline V gene data show CDR1 as SEHNR and CDR2 as FQNEAQ (reference sequence). There are 16 residues in the CDR3. Trimming removed 2 bases at V and 0 bases at J, with 14 bases between. In DNA form, the CDR3 reads TGTGCCAGCAGCTTATCACGCGCAGGGATCTCCTACGAGCAGTACTTC. It encodes CASSLSRAGISYEQYF. Drawing the rest from reference TRBV7-9 and TRBJ2-7, the complete variable domain is DTGVSQNPRHKITKRGQNVTFRCDPISEHNRLYWYRQTLGQGPEFLTYFQNEAQLEKSRLLSDRFSAERPKGSFSTLEIQRTEQGDSAMYLCASSLSRAGISYEQYFGPGTRLTVT.

The genes are TRBV28 and TRBJ1-2, with 9 nucleotides matching TRBD1. J gave up 5 bases and V 4 bases, and 11 bases lay outside the gene matches. The V gene's germline CDR1 is MDHEN and CDR2 SYDVKM. This CDR3 is 16 amino acids long. For the CDR3, the DNA is TGTGCCAGCAGTTCCCTCTCGGGACAGGGAGAATATGGCTACACCTTC. It translates to CASSSLSGQGEYGYTF.

V usage is TRBV11-3 and J usage is TRBJ2-1; 13 bases agree with TRBD2. Germline V CDR1 and CDR2: SGHNT, YENEEA. This CDR3 spans 15 amino acids. V shed 5 bases, J shed 8 bases, and the junction held 6 bases outside the gene matches. The CDR3 DNA sequence: TGTGCCAGCAGCCCCAGACTAGCGGGAGGCGATGAGCAGTTCTTC. Protein product: CASSPRLAGGDEQFF.

The V call is TRBV5-1, the J call TRBJ2-2; 7 bases are a match to TRBD1. Germline V gene data show CDR1 as SGHRS and CDR2 as YFSETQ. The V gene end was trimmed by 6 bases and the J gene end by 2 bases; junction bases not matched to a gene: 7. This CDR3 has 15 residues. This CDR3 reads CASTLGQANTGELFF. Written as DNA, the CDR3 is TGCGCCAGCACCCTCGGACAGGCCAACACCGGGGAGCTGTTTTTT.

V gene TRBV7-2 combines with J gene TRBJ1-2; 9 positions match TRBD1. This CDR3 is 15 amino acids long. Germline-derived CDR1 and CDR2 are SGHTA and FQGNSA. After removal of 2 bases from V and 4 bases from J, the junction contained 5 bases not matched to a gene. Here the CDR3 reads CASSLTGGAVYGYTF. CDR3 DNA: TGTGCCAGCAGCTTAACAGGGGGCGCGGTCTATGGCTACACCTTC.

The J gene is TRBJ2-1, the V gene TRBV7-2; TRBD2 agrees at 9 bases. The V gene's germline CDR1 is SGHTA and CDR2 FQGNSA. The junction had 10 bases not matched to a gene; V was cut back by 3 bases and J by 7 bases. The CDR3 spans 16 residues. The CDR3 spells CASSFQTLAGWNEQFF. The CDR3 DNA follows: TGTGCCAGCAGCTTCCAAACTCTAGCGGGATGGAATGAGCAGTTCTTC.

J is TRBJ2-7 and V is TRBV6-6; tentatively, D is TRBD1 (6 bases). Germline V CDR1 and CDR2: MNHNY, SVGAGI (reference sequence). V was pared by 6 bases and J by 3 bases, with 12 bases between. The CDR3 consists of 13 residues. CDR3: CASREQGGYEQYF. In nucleotides, the CDR3 is TGTGCCAGCAGAGAACAGGGCGGCTACGAGCAGTACTTC.

In its sample, this clone was seen a few times. This sequence joins TRBV7-2 and TRBJ2-2, with D perhaps given as TRBD1 or TRBD2 (5 bases each). Germline-derived CDR1 and CDR2 are SGHTA and FQGNSA. This CDR3 comprises 17 residues. V was pared by 1 base and J by 7 bases, with 19 bases between. CDR3 sequence reads: CASSLDARRAQGGELFF. CDR3 nucleotide sequence: TGTGCCAGCAGCTTAGATGCTCGGCGGGCCCAGGGCGGGGAGCTGTTTTTT.

The genes are TRBV6-5 and TRBJ2-2; 7 nucleotides line up with TRBD1. V shed 2 bases and J 3 bases; nucleotides not matched to a gene: 3. From germline, CDR1 is MNHEY and CDR2 SVGAGI. The CDR3 consists of 15 residues. The CDR3 loop is CASSYDRADTGELFF. The CDR3, as DNA: TGTGCCAGCAGTTACGACAGGGCGGACACCGGGGAGCTGTTTTTT.

This clone turned up a few times. The chain uses TRBV11-3 and TRBJ1-1, with TRBD1 matching 7 bases. This CDR3 contains 15 residues. Trimming at V came to 5 bases and at J to 1 base, leaving 7 bases not matched to a gene. Germline CDR1 is SGHNT and CDR2 is YENEEA. The CDR3 is CASSPITGANTEAFF. The CDR3 nucleotides are TGTGCCAGCAGCCCAATTACAGGGGCGAACACTGAAGCTTTCTTT. The full variable domain, its missing parts supplied by reference TRBV11-3 and TRBJ1-1, is EAGVVQSPRYKIIEKKQPVAFWCNPISGHNTLYWYLQNLGQGPELLIRYENEEAVDDSQLPKDRFSAERLKGVDSTLKIQPAELGDSAVYLCASSPITGANTEAFFGQGTRLTVV.

This clone appeared a few times. The chain is built from TRBV18 and TRBJ2-1; 9 bases fit TRBD1. Germline CDR1 and CDR2: KGHSH and LQKENI. V was pared by 6 bases and J by 0 bases, with 9 bases of the junction left unmatched. The CDR3 totals 17 residues. The CDR3 sequence is CASSPRQGVSSYNEQFF. The CDR3 nucleotides are TGTGCCAGCTCGCCCAGACAGGGGGTGAGCTCCTACAATGAGCAGTTCTTC.

The chain joins TRBV5-1 to TRBJ2-7; TRBD1 is a possible D gene (5 bases). Germline loops: CDR1 SGHRS, CDR2 YFSETQ. Trimming took 6 bases from V and 0 from J, leaving 16 bases between them. The CDR3 consists of 15 residues. The CDR3 region is CASTDPLDISYEQYF. CDR3 bases: TGCGCCAGCACCGACCCTCTGGACATCTCCTACGAGCAGTACTTC.

A single count supports this clone. The chain recombines TRBV29-1 with TRBJ2-1, with TRBD2 matching over 8 bases. The CDR3 is made up of 17 amino acids. The V segment lost 4 bases and the J segment 3 bases; nucleotides outside the gene matches: 14. Per the germline V gene, CDR1 is SQVTM and CDR2 is ANQGSEA. The CDR3 region is CSVVGAGGTPGYNEQFF. CDR3 DNA sequence: TGCAGCGTTGTTGGCGCGGGAGGTACCCCAGGCTACAATGAGCAGTTCTTC.